Listed below are T cell receptor beta chains from one sample, sequenced in a study of OX40 agonist ivuxolimab in advanced cancers. Profiling relied on immunoSEQ multiplex PCR, and the TCRdb table lists in-frame clones only, not all of them. Here the sample spans approximately 40,000 clones, around 77% being singletons. Here the sequenced sample was CD4+ or CD8+ T cells sorted from blood, taken in a trial of the OX40 agonist ivuxolimab. The receptors stem from an adult with an advanced solid tumor such as melanoma, head and neck, liver or kidney cancer. The CDR3 runs from the conserved cysteine through the conserved F or W. Fields, in order: CDR3 DNA, CDR3 protein, V gene, J gene, D gene, clone size. A D gene is named only where the DNA matches it firmly. Some rows mark clone size as missing; the rest say once, few, many or name a class of expanded clone.

TGTGCCAGCAAGGACAGTAGCACAGATACGCAGTATTTT,CASKDSSTDTQYF,TRBV2,TRBJ2-3,.,.
TGTGCCAGCAGCTTCGAGACAGGGGACTCATACGAGCAGTACTTC,CASSFETGDSYEQYF,TRBV11-2,TRBJ2-7,TRBD1,.
TGTGCCAGCAGCGCCTACGGGACTAGCGGATATCAAGAGACCCAGTACTTC,CASSAYGTSGYQETQYF,TRBV9,TRBJ2-5,TRBD2,.
TGTGCCAGCAGCCAAATAGAGGACGACCAGTACTTC,CASSQIEDDQYF,TRBV4-2,TRBJ2-5,.,few
TGCAGCGTTGAATGGGGGGACGAGCAGTACTTC,CSVEWGDEQYF,TRBV29-1,TRBJ2-7,.,.
TGTGCCAGCAGCCTGGGATTCACAGGGGTGTATTCACCCCTCCACTTT,CASSLGFTGVYSPLHF,TRBV7-2,TRBJ1-6,TRBD1,.
TGTGCCAGCAGCCCCTACGGCCAGGGCGCGGGCAATCAGCCCCAGCATTTT,CASSPYGQGAGNQPQHF,TRBV7-6,TRBJ1-5,.,.
TGTGCCACCAGCAGAATCGACGGGGTTCTGGCCAAAAACATTCAGTACTTC,CATSRIDGVLAKNIQYF,TRBV15,TRBJ2-4,.,.
TGTGCCAGCAGCCCCCGGACAGTAAACGGGGAGCTGTTTTTT,CASSPRTVNGELFF,TRBV9,TRBJ2-2,.,.
TGTGCCAGCAGCTTGACCAAGGGACAGCCAACGGACACTGAAGCTTTCTTT,CASSLTKGQPTDTEAFF,TRBV7-9,TRBJ1-1,TRBD1,once